This TCR beta chain is from a study of blood T cell repertoires in COVID-19. The germline CDR1 and CDR2 sequences are KGHSH and LQKENI. The CDR3 extends over 17 amino acids. The V segment lost 1 base and the J segment 4 bases; nucleotides outside the gene matches: 10. Source study methods: Amplification of reference gene primers provided the estimated nucleated cell counts. Some clones are missing from TCRdb's copy, which holds only in-frame ones; the method was immunoSEQ multiplex PCR. V and J calls and clone size are those listed in that table; D and trimming were worked out from the DNA. Among 140,000 to 150,000 clones listed, approximately 86% were seen once.

This TCR was sampled from a man in his sixties or seventies with acute or convalescent COVID-19. V gene TRBV18 combines with J gene TRBJ1-1; 9 positions agree with TRBD1. Input material: peripheral blood. CDR3 sequence (DNA): TGTGCCAGCTCACCACGACAGGGGGACTATTTGGGCACTGAAGCTTTCTTT. This sequence encodes CASSPRQGDYLGTEAFF.